This TCR beta chain was obtained from a study of cytomegalovirus exposure and HLA in healthy donors. Study-level information: Some 85 million unique TCRs, all from HLA-typed donors, were included in an early release of the data. Study results and caveats: Excluded were some V segments that proved indistinguishable, including TRBV6-2 and TRBV6-3.

Per the germline V gene, CDR1 is SGHRS and CDR2 is YFSETQ. With 6 bases removed from V and 6 bases from J, the gap between germline ends came to 18 bases. The CDR3 covers 14 residues. Points on this clone: As yet, its antigen is unknown.

The PCR made use of 60 Vbeta and 13 Jbeta primers. Assay: immunoSEQ multiplex PCR; the TCRdb copy retains only in-frame clones and omits some. Among about 83,000 clones listed, around 79% were seen once. The clonotype comes from a man aged 18 to 35 in good health and CMV-seropositive. Sequenced sample: PBMCs. The chain links TRBV5-1 to TRBJ1-1; TRBD1 is a possible D gene (6 bases). CDR3 sequence reads: CASNTRTGKAEAFF. Written as DNA, the CDR3 is TGCGCCAGCAACACCCGAACAGGGAAGGCTGAAGCTTTCTTT.